These T cell receptor beta chains were read from a single sample in a study of shared clonotypes between healthy human individuals. The repertoire was sequenced with immunoSEQ multiplex PCR; TCRdb's copy has only in-frame clones and lacks some. The sample has around 2.1 million clones, under 97% seen once. The sample comprised naive CD4+ T cells sorted from blood. The origin of the receptors is a man aged 18 to 35 in good health. CDR3s include the opening cysteine and the closing phenylalanine or tryptophan. The D gene is left open where the match is weak. Clone size, where shown, is once, few, many, or a class for clones that have expanded.

d_call: NA
cdr3_length: 15
j_call: TRBJ2-2
v_call: TRBV5-1
clone_size: once
cdr3_aa: CASSLAQGSTGELFF
cdr3_nt: TGCGCCAGCAGCTTGGCGCAGGGGTCCACCGGGGAGCTGTTTTTT

d_call: NA
cdr3_length: 14
j_call: TRBJ2-7
v_call: TRBV7-2
clone_size: NA
cdr3_aa: CASSYGGVMYEQYF
cdr3_nt: TGTGCCAGCAGCTACGGGGGAGTTATGTACGAGCAGTACTTC

d_call: TRBD1
cdr3_length: 14
j_call: TRBJ1-2
v_call: TRBV6-1
clone_size: NA
cdr3_aa: CASSDHRGEYGYTF
cdr3_nt: TGTGCCAGCAGTGACCACAGGGGTGAATATGGCTACACCTTC

d_call: NA
cdr3_length: 15
j_call: TRBJ2-4
v_call: TRBV18
clone_size: NA
cdr3_aa: CASSPNNLAKNIQYF
cdr3_nt: TGTGCCAGCTCACCAAATAACTTAGCCAAAAACATTCAGTACTTC

d_call: TRBD1
cdr3_length: 17
j_call: TRBJ1-2
v_call: TRBV7-8
clone_size: NA
cdr3_aa: CASSLGGTGGAGYGYTF
cdr3_nt: TGTGCCAGCAGCTTAGGTGGGACAGGGGGCGCTGGCTATGGCTACACCTTC

d_call: NA
cdr3_length: 17
j_call: TRBJ1-5
v_call: TRBV7-8
clone_size: NA
cdr3_aa: CASSLASLTYSNQPQHF
cdr3_nt: TGTGCCAGCAGCTTAGCGAGTTTGACTTATAGCAATCAGCCCCAGCATTTT

d_call: NA
cdr3_length: 15
j_call: TRBJ1-4
v_call: TRBV11-2
clone_size: NA
cdr3_aa: CASSLEAQGSEKLFF
cdr3_nt: TGTGCCAGCAGCTTAGAGGCGCAGGGGAGTGAAAAACTGTTTTTT

d_call: NA
cdr3_length: 11
j_call: TRBJ2-7
v_call: TRBV30
clone_size: NA
cdr3_aa: CAWGDILEQYF
cdr3_nt: TGTGCCTGGGGAGACATCCTCGAGCAGTACTTC

d_call: NA
cdr3_length: 16
j_call: TRBJ2-2
v_call: TRBV6-5
clone_size: NA
cdr3_aa: CASSYGVSINTGELFF
cdr3_nt: TGTGCCAGCAGTTACGGCGTCTCGATAAACACCGGGGAGCTGTTTTTT

d_call: NA
cdr3_length: 16
j_call: TRBJ2-7
v_call: TRBV6-4
clone_size: NA
cdr3_aa: CASRNRDGPRLYEQYF
cdr3_nt: TGTGCCAGCAGGAACAGGGACGGCCCTCGGCTCTACGAGCAGTACTTC

d_call: TRBD2
cdr3_length: 16
j_call: TRBJ2-1
v_call: TRBV10-3
clone_size: NA
cdr3_aa: CAISARLAGVANEQFF
cdr3_nt: TGTGCCATCAGTGCCAGACTAGCGGGAGTAGCCAATGAGCAGTTCTTC

d_call: TRBD1
cdr3_length: 16
j_call: TRBJ1-3
v_call: TRBV5-1
clone_size: NA
cdr3_aa: CASSAGTAASGNTIYF
cdr3_nt: TGCGCCAGCAGCGCTGGGACAGCAGCCTCTGGAAACACCATATATTTT

d_call: TRBD2
cdr3_length: 14
j_call: TRBJ2-7
v_call: TRBV10-1
clone_size: NA
cdr3_aa: CAPRGTSGYYEQYF
cdr3_nt: TGCGCCCCAAGAGGAACTAGCGGGTATTACGAGCAGTACTTC

d_call: NA
cdr3_length: 11
j_call: TRBJ2-3
v_call: TRBV18
clone_size: once
cdr3_aa: CATLATDTQYF
cdr3_nt: TGTGCCACTCTCGCCACAGATACGCAGTATTTT

d_call: NA
cdr3_length: 17
j_call: TRBJ1-1
v_call: TRBV7-6
clone_size: NA
cdr3_aa: CASTLVGTGGLNTEAFF
cdr3_nt: TGTGCCAGCACTTTAGTCGGAACTGGGGGGCTAAACACTGAAGCTTTCTTT

d_call: NA
cdr3_length: 10
j_call: TRBJ2-5
v_call: TRBV2
clone_size: NA
cdr3_aa: CASSGETQYF
cdr3_nt: TGTGCCAGCAGTGGGGAGACCCAGTACTTC

d_call: NA
cdr3_length: 12
j_call: TRBJ2-5
v_call: TRBV9
clone_size: NA
cdr3_aa: CASSLLAQTQYF
cdr3_nt: TGTGCCAGCAGCCTTTTAGCTCAAACCCAGTACTTC

d_call: TRBD1
cdr3_length: 15
j_call: TRBJ1-2
v_call: TRBV6-5
clone_size: NA
cdr3_aa: CASRSTDRAANGYTF
cdr3_nt: TGTGCCAGCAGATCGACCGACAGGGCGGCTAATGGCTACACCTTC

d_call: TRBD1
cdr3_length: 16
j_call: TRBJ2-5
v_call: TRBV7-9
clone_size: few
cdr3_aa: CASSADRGVFGETQYF
cdr3_nt: TGTGCCAGCAGCGCGGACAGGGGAGTCTTTGGGGAGACCCAGTACTTC

d_call: TRBD2
cdr3_length: 17
j_call: TRBJ2-1
v_call: TRBV10-3
clone_size: NA
cdr3_aa: CAISEAYTSGKDNEQFF
cdr3_nt: TGTGCCATCAGTGAGGCCTACACTAGCGGGAAAGACAATGAGCAGTTCTTC

d_call: TRBD2
cdr3_length: 14
j_call: TRBJ2-7
v_call: TRBV11-2
clone_size: NA
cdr3_aa: CASSSTSGRPEQYF
cdr3_nt: TGTGCCAGCAGCTCTACTAGCGGGAGACCCGAGCAGTACTTC

d_call: NA
cdr3_length: 16
j_call: TRBJ1-1
v_call: TRBV4-1
clone_size: NA
cdr3_aa: CASSPLQAGRNTEAFF
cdr3_nt: TGCGCCAGCAGCCCGCTGCAAGCGGGGCGGAACACTGAAGCTTTCTTT

d_call: NA
cdr3_length: 13
j_call: TRBJ2-2
v_call: TRBV30
clone_size: NA
cdr3_aa: CAWGRDVSGELFF
cdr3_nt: TGTGCCTGGGGCCGGGACGTGTCCGGGGAGCTGTTTTTT

d_call: TRBD2
cdr3_length: 18
j_call: TRBJ2-5
v_call: TRBV18
clone_size: NA
cdr3_aa: CASSPQGLAGAPAETQYF
cdr3_nt: TGTGCCAGCTCACCACAGGGACTAGCGGGGGCGCCGGCGGAGACCCAGTACTTC

d_call: TRBD1
cdr3_length: 11
j_call: TRBJ2-7
v_call: TRBV5-1
clone_size: NA
cdr3_aa: CARRGTGEQYF
cdr3_nt: TGCGCCAGGAGAGGGACAGGCGAGCAGTACTTC

d_call: NA
cdr3_length: 15
j_call: TRBJ1-5
v_call: TRBV10-3
clone_size: NA
cdr3_aa: CAIRDGGTSNQPQHF
cdr3_nt: TGTGCCATCAGGGACGGCGGGACTAGCAATCAGCCCCAGCATTTT